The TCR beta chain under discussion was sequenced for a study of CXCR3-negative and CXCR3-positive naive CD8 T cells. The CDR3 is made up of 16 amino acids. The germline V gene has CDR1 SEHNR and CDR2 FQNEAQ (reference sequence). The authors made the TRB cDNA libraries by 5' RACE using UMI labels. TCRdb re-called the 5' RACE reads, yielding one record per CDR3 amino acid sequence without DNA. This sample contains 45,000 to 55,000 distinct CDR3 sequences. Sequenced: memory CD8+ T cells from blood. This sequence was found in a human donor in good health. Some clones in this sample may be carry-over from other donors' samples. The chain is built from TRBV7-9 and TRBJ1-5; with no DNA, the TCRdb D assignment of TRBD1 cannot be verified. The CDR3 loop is CASSPGTGALGQPQHF. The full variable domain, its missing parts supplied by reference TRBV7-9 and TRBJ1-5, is DTGVSQNPRHKITKRGQNVTFRCDPISEHNRLYWYRQTLGQGPEFLTYFQNEAQLEKSRLLSDRFSAERPKGSFSTLEIQRTEQGDSAMYLCASSPGTGALGQPQHFGDGTRLSIL.